The sequence of this T cell receptor (beta chain) was determined in a study of identical twins. Study-wide results and limits: Reduced insertions were recorded for abundant cord blood beta clonotypes, with no such pattern in memory repertoires.

The CDR3 spans 12 residues. Germline CDR1 SNHLY, CDR2 FYNNEI. V dropped 6 bases and J dropped 3 bases, with 9 bases sitting between them. Donors uniformly comprised healthy Caucasians. Through template switching, a universal primer site was introduced, and the cDNA contained unique molecular identifiers. TCRdb re-called the 5' RACE reads with MiXCR, one entry per CDR3 protein. The data hold hundreds of thousands of distinct CDR3 sequences, with 8.5% to 9.5% observed a single time. Regarding this clonotype: Its specificity is unknown.

These same records also appear under a second study, on yellow fever vaccine responses in identical twins.

The source is a woman between 18 and 29 years old in good health. V is TRBV2 and J is TRBJ2-7; perhaps D is TRBD1 or TRBD2 (5 bases each). The sequenced material came from PBMCs. CDR3 amino acids: CASSGAHYEQYF. CDR3 nucleotides: TGTGCCAGCAGCGGGGCCCACTACGAGCAGTACTTC.